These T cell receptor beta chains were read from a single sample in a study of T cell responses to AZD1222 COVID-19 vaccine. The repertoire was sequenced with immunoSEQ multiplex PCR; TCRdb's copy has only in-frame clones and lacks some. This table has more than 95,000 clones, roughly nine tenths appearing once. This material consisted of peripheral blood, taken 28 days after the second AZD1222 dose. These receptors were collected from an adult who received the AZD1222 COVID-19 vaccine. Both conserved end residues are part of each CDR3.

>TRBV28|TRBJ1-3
CASFSSGNTIYF
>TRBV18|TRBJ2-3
CASSPGLAGDTQYF
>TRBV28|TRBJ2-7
CASSPEGEVSYEQYF
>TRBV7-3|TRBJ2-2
CASSPGSGSGELFF
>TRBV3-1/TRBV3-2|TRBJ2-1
CASSRQVNEQFF
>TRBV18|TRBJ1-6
CASSPGQGFNSPLHF
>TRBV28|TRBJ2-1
CASRVGRLSSYNEQFF
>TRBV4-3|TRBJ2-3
CASSQTGDTQYF
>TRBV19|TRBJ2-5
CASSPGVAGVETQYF
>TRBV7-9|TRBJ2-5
CASSSGETQYF